The entry below describes one T cell receptor beta chain. Generated by immunoSEQ multiplex PCR, the TCRdb table keeps only in-frame clones and is missing some. In the table there are some 500,000 clones, 75% to 90% of which are singletons. The V gene's germline CDR1 is SGHAT and CDR2 FQDESV (reference sequence). V shed 1 base, J shed 1 base, and the junction held 6 bases outside the gene matches. The CDR3 loop spans 16 amino acids. This record belongs to a study of Ad26.COV2.S vaccination and SARS-CoV-2 variants. Sample treatment: about 20 received Ad26.COV2.S at low or high dose, single or two shots; roughly five received placebo; per-sample allocation not given. Sampling occurred on day 63 after the first vaccine or placebo injection.

The source was peripheral blood, collected in a trial of Ad26.COV2.S vaccine versus placebo. The rearrangement joins TRBV11-1 to TRBJ2-7, with TRBD1 matching 8 bases. The origin of this receptor is a person aged 18-60 years who received the Ad26.COV2.S COVID-19 vaccine or a placebo. The CDR3 DNA sequence: TGTGCCAGCAGCTTAGGGGCAGGGGGCAGGTCCTACGAGCAGTACTTC. Its protein product is CASSLGAGGRSYEQYF.